The source of this TCR beta chain is a study of T cell responses to AZD1222 COVID-19 vaccine (dated by TCRdb to the early 2020s). Study-level background: Because spike-specific TCR depth and breadth did not differ between the two schedules, AZD1222 recipients who got a second dose at roughly 4 weeks were pooled with those who got a second dose at roughly 12 weeks. Enrollment into the trials was organized by age into subgroups of 18-55, 56-69 and 70-plus years, and those subgroups contained roughly 150, 30 and 60 TCR-sequenced participants, respectively. A total of approximately 250 trial participants underwent TCR sequencing, of whom under 220 had received two doses of AZD1222 and about 26 had received two doses of the MenACWY control vaccine. Overall study outcomes, separate from this receptor: Conclusions about previously exposed vaccinees are limited, since just five or six AZD1222 recipients were seropositive for SARS-CoV-2 at baseline. The 56-69-year group was small, and its depth increase did not reach significance, likely because of low power. The whole spike protein was spanned by vaccine-associated CD4 TCRs, and dominant responses were seen in regions 160-218 and 743-854. After two AZD1222 doses, both the breadth and the depth of spike-specific TCRs were significantly higher than at day 0 and than in MenACWY recipients. Reportedly, almost half of the unique spike-specific TCRs recognized epitopes lying outside the regions that are mutated in the B.1.351 and B.1.1.7 variants. No day 14 peak-response samples were available, so repertoires were characterized only after the peak T cell response. Participants were mostly white British, with more females than males. The authors suggested clonal diversity may have been underestimated.

The CDR3 regions of human TCRbeta chains were analyzed by immunosequencing. Processing in the source paper ran as follows. Repertoire TCRs were checked for matches against a reference library of SARS-CoV-2-specific TCRs that had been generated using the MIRA antigen-specificity platform. Breadth was defined as the fraction of unique TCRs that were SARS-CoV-2-associated, and depth was defined as the fraction of total T cells that were SARS-CoV-2-associated. Using the MIRA data, each spike-specific TCR was mapped to the spike region that the TCR reacts to and placed in a CD4 or CD8 class. Log10-transformed breadth and depth values were compared by one-way ANOVA with Sidak's multiple comparisons tests. In its TCRdb copy, this immuneACCESS table keeps in-frame sequences only and misses some clones. Where compared with another copy, unresolved V genes explain less than half of these, and the others have no known cause. V and J calls and clone size follow that table, whereas D and trimming were derived from the DNA. The sample has over 100,000 clones on record, 85% to 90% of them singletons. The top ten clones comprise about a fifth of the sample.

The time point label here, explained by the study, means: baseline before first vaccination. The vaccinee samples were drawn from two UK trials, COV001 and COV002, one of which was a single-blind randomized controlled phase 2/3 trial testing AZD1222 (ChAdOx1 nCoV-19) in healthy adults. Trial participant PBMC samples were collected at day 0 and day 28 after the second dose for TCRbeta chain sequencing. In the case of this clone: Its antigen target is currently unknown. The record has no base qualities; no much larger clone is one base away.

The germline V gene specifies SGHRS as CDR1 and YFSETQ as CDR2. V loses 3 bases of germline sequence and J loses 7 bases, and the interval between the two ends is 19 bases. CDR3 length: 16 amino acids, cysteine to phenylalanine. Just CDR3 DNA is preserved here, 48 bases in frame from base 1. The sequencing here drew on peripheral blood, taken on day 0 of AZD1222 vaccination. The sequence was collected from an adult in good health. This chain joins TRBV5-1 to TRBJ1-4; the D gene remains uncertain. The DNA reads as follows: TGCGCCAGCAGCTCGGGTTGGACGGTTGAAAGTGAAAAACTGTTTTTT. It translates as CASSSGWTVESEKLFF.